A single TCR beta chain is shown here with its context. Its cognate antigen is unknown. This sample stems from a study of T cell repertoires in cytomegalovirus infection. About the study: A matching HLA type, together with CMV infection, was signaled by public TCR beta signatures. General study points: The cumulative frequency of public TCR beta families distinguished individuals who carried CMV together with the relevant HLA. In two of eight donors, the top clonotype was HLA-C-restricted CMV-specific.

TCRdb re-analysed the reads in MiXCR, keeping a single row per CDR3 protein. The sample lists approximately 730,000 distinct CDR3 sequences; 30% to 40% were seen once. This CDR3 contains 15 residues. CDR1 is MDHEN, CDR2 SYDVKM, per germline. With 6 bases clipped from V and 7 bases from J, the junction kept 9 bases outside the gene matches. This specimen consisted of cultured PBMCs, obtained from culture after CMV antigen stimulation. The sequence came from a human donor in good health (CMV status not recorded). Some clones in this sample may be carry-over from other donors' samples. This chain links TRBV28 with TRBJ2-1; 10 positions match TRBD2. CDR3: CASRGALAGGNEQFF. The CDR3 region has the DNA TGTGCCAGCAGGGGGGCCTTAGCGGGGGGTAATGAGCAGTTCTTC.